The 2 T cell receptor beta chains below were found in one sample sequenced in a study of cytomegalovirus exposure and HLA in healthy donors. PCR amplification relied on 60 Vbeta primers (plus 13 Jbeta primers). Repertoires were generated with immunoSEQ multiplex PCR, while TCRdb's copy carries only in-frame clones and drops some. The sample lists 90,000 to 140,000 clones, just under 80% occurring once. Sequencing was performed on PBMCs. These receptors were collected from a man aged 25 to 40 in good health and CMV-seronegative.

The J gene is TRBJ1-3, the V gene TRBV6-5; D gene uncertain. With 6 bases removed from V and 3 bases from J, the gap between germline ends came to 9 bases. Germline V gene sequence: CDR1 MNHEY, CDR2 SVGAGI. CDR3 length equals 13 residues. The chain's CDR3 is CASRSPGGNTIYF. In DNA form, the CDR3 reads TGTGCCAGCAGATCTCCAGGTGGAAACACCATATATTTT.

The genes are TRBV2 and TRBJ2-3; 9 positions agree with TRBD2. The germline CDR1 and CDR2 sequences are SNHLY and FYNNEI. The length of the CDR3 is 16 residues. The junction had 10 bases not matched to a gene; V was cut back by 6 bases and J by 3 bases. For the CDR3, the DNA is TGTGCCAGCAGGGACCAAGGTAGCGGGGGTACAGATACGCAGTATTTT. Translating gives CASRDQGSGGTDTQYF.